This T cell receptor beta chain stems from a study of shared clonotypes between healthy human individuals. Several immunoSEQ plates held equal portions of the genomic DNA taken from each subset. Method: immunoSEQ multiplex PCR; TCRdb's copy keeps in-frame clones and lacks some. The table has 1.4 million to 1.5 million clones, around 97% seen once. Trimming removed 2 bases from V and 4 bases from J, with 14 bases in between. CDR1 is SGHVS, CDR2 FQNEAQ, per germline. The CDR3 covers 15 residues. This receptor was taken from a man aged 25 to 45 in good health. The chain has TRBV7-8 and TRBJ1-1; TRBD1 is a possible D gene (6 bases). What was sequenced was naive CD4+ T cells sorted from blood. The subset was: CD45RA+ positively selected. CDR3 in DNA: TGTGCCAGCAGCTTATATTGGACACAGGGCACTGAAGCTTTCTTT. This codes for CASSLYWTQGTEAFF.